These 13 T cell receptor beta chains share one sample of origin, sequenced in a study of cytotoxic CD8 clonotypes in ibrutinib-treated CLL. The repertoire was sequenced with immunoSEQ multiplex PCR; TCRdb's copy has only in-frame clones and lacks some. The table records 150,000 or so clones, around nine tenths of them present only once. The sample here was PBMCs, taken at disease progression, from a patient treated with ibrutinib. The receptors shown here come from a human donor with chronic lymphocytic leukemia.

This clone was observed a few times. The CDR3 DNA follows: TGTGCCAGCTCACCGTCCCGGGACAGTCTTAACGAGCAGTACTTC. Translation gives CASSPSRDSLNEQYF. The genes are TRBV18 and TRBJ2-7; 7 nucleotides align to TRBD1. The CDR3 sequence is 15 residues long. Trimming cost V 3 bases and J 5 bases; bases outside gene matches: 10. Germline CDR1 KGHSH, CDR2 LQKENI.

This sequence joins TRBV5-4 and TRBJ2-1; 10 bases fit TRBD2. V was clipped by 4 bases and J by 4 bases; unmatched bases: 5. This CDR3 is built from 15 residues. Germline assignment: CDR1 SGHNT and CDR2 YYREEE (reference sequence). In DNA form, the CDR3 reads TGTGCCAGCAGCCGGACTAGCGGTCCTTACAATGAGCAGTTCTTC. Its protein product is CASSRTSGPYNEQFF.

This clone was picked up a small number of times. The chain links TRBV30 to TRBJ1-2; 7 nucleotides agree with TRBD1. The junction had 15 bases not matched to a gene; V was cut back by 1 base and J by 13 bases. The CDR3 consists of 14 residues. Germline CDR1 and CDR2: GTSNPN and SVGIG (reference sequence). The CDR3 bases are TGTGCCTGGAGTGGCGACAGGGAAAGAGCGGTTGGCACCTTC. Protein sequence: CAWSGDRERAVGTF.

In nucleotides, the CDR3 is TGCAGCGTACGGGACACTAACACTGAAGCTTTCTTT. Protein: CSVRDTNTEAFF. This sequence joins TRBV29-1 and TRBJ1-1; tentatively, D is TRBD1 (6 bases). Trimming took 6 bases from V and 2 from J, leaving 10 bases between them. The CDR3 consists of 12 residues. Germline loops: CDR1 SQVTM, CDR2 ANQGSEA. Full variable domain (rest looked up from reference TRBV29-1 and TRBJ1-1): SAVISQKPSRDICQRGTSLTIQCQVDSQVTMMFWYRQQPGQSLTLIATANQGSEATYESGFVIDKFPISRPNLTFSTLTVSNMSPEDSSIYLCSVRDTNTEAFFGQGTRLTVV.

The CDR3: CASSEFVQETQYF. The CDR3 DNA sequence: TGTGCCAGCAGTGAATTTGTCCAAGAGACCCAGTACTTC. This sequence joins TRBV25-1 and TRBJ2-5, with D uncertain. CDR1 and CDR2 (germline): MGHDK, SYGVNS. V was trimmed by 1 base and J by 1 base, leaving 4 bases between them. The CDR3 has 13 amino acids.

This chain connects TRBV7-3 to TRBJ2-1; 8 bases are a match to TRBD2. The CDR3 has 16 residues. The trim removed 4 bases at V and 1 base at J, leaving 6 bases unmatched. The germline gives CDR1 SGHTA, CDR2 FQGTGA. CDR3 DNA sequence: TGTGCCAGCAGCTCAAGAGCGGGGGAGTCCTACAATGAGCAGTTCTTC. This sequence encodes CASSSRAGESYNEQFF.

This chain connects TRBV5-4 to TRBJ2-2, with 15 bases aligning to TRBD2. The CDR3 consists of 14 residues. Germline CDR1 and CDR2: SGHNT and YYREEE (reference sequence). V was clipped by 7 bases and J by 6 bases; unmatched bases: 1. CDR3 sequence: CASRTSGRAGELFF. The CDR3 nucleotides are TGTGCCAGCCGGACTAGCGGGAGGGCCGGGGAGCTGTTTTTT.

The chain recombines TRBV5-1 with TRBJ2-7; 8 positions agree with TRBD1. V dropped 4 bases and J dropped 3; count of bases not matched to a gene: 6. Germline-derived CDR1 and CDR2 are SGHRS and YFSETQ. CDR3 length equals 14 residues. In nucleotides, the CDR3 is TGCGCCAGCAGCCCCGGGACAGGCCTCTACGAGCAGTACTTC. Its protein product is CASSPGTGLYEQYF.

The CDR3: CASSPPTRQLTEAFF. The CDR3 nucleotides are TGTGCCAGCAGCCCACCGACCCGACAGCTCACTGAAGCTTTCTTT. The chain links TRBV7-2 to TRBJ1-1, with D possibly being TRBD1 (5 bases). The length of the CDR3 is 15 residues. The V end lost 5 bases, the J end lost 4 bases, and 17 bases lay between the germline ends. Germline V gene lookup returns CDR1 SGHTA and CDR2 FQGNSA.

This sequence joins TRBV29-1 and TRBJ2-1; 10 nucleotides align to TRBD1. V shed 7 bases, J shed 9 bases, and the junction held 12 bases outside the gene matches. The germline gives CDR1 SQVTM, CDR2 ANQGSEA. CDR3 length equals 14 residues. The DNA for the CDR3 is TGCAGCGGATCCCCGAGACAGGGGGCCACTGAGCAGTTCTTC. Translated: CSGSPRQGATEQFF.

This clone appeared once. The rearrangement links TRBV15 to TRBJ2-3; 9 bases are a match to TRBD1. The CDR3 loop spans 15 amino acids. Per the germline V gene, CDR1 is LNHNV and CDR2 is YYDKDF (reference sequence). V shed 4 bases and J 4 bases; nucleotides not matched to a gene: 6. The CDR3 coding sequence is TGTGCCACCAGCAACCGGGACAGGGCCGCAGATACGCAGTATTTT. Its translation is CATSNRDRAADTQYF.

This clone occurred a few times. The DNA of the CDR3 is TGTGCCAGCAGTCCAACAGGGAATCAGCCCCAGCATTTT. Protein product: CASSPTGNQPQHF. The V gene is TRBV2, the J gene TRBJ1-5, with D maybe TRBD1 (6 bases). Germline values: CDR1 SNHLY, CDR2 FYNNEI. Trimming left V 5 bases short and J 4 bases short, with 9 bases between. This CDR3 has 13 residues.

The chain uses TRBV9 and TRBJ2-3; TRBD2 agrees at 7 bases. Germline loops: CDR1 SGDLS, CDR2 YYNGEE. J gave up 5 bases and V 2 bases, and 5 bases lay outside the gene matches. The CDR3 extends over 14 amino acids. The chain's CDR3 is CASSVAGVQDTQYF. The CDR3 DNA sequence: TGTGCCAGCAGCGTTGCGGGAGTGCAAGATACGCAGTATTTT.